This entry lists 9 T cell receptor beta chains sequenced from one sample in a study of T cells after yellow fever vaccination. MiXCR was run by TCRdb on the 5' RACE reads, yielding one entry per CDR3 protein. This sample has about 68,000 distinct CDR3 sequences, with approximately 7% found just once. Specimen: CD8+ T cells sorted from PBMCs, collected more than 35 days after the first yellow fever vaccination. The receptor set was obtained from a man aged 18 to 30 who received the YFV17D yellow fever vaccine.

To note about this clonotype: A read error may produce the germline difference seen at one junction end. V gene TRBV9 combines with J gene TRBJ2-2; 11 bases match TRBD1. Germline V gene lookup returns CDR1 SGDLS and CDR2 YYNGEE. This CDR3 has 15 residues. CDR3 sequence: CTSSDGTGGTWELFF. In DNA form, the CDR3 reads TGTACCAGCAGCGATGGGACAGGGGGAACCTGGGAGCTGTTTTTT. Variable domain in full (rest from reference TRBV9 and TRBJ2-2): DSGVTQTPKHLITATGQRVTLRCSPRSGDLSVYWYQQSLDQGLQFLIQYYNGEERAKGNILERFSAQQFPDLHSELNLSSLELGDSALYFCTSSDGTGGTWELFFGEGSRLTVL.

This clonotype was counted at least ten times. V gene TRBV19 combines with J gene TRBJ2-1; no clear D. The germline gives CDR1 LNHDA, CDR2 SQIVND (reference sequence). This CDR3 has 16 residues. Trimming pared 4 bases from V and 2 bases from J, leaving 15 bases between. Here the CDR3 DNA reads TGTGCCAGTAGTAGGCTCGGAGCGAGCCCCTACAATGAGCAGTTCTTC. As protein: CASSRLGASPYNEQFF.

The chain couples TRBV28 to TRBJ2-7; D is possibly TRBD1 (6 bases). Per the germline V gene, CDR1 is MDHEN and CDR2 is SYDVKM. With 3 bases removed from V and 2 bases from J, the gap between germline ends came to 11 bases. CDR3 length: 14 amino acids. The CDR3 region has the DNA TGTGCCAGCAGTTTTACCGGACAGCCCTACGAGCAGTACGTC. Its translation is CASSFTGQPYEQYV.

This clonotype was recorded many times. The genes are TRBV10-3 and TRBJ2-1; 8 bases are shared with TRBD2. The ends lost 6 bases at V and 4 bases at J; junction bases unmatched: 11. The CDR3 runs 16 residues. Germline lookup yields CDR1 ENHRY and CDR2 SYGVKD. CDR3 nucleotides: TGTGCCATCAGCGATCCCCCGGGGGGGAAATACAATGAGCAGTTCTTC. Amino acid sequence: CAISDPPGGKYNEQFF.

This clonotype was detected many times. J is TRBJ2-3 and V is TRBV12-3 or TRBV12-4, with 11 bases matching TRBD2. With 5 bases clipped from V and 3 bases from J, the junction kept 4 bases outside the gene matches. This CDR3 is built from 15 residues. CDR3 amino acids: CASSPRTSGTDTQYF. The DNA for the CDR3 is TGTGCCAGCAGTCCCCGGACTAGCGGGACAGATACGCAGTATTTT.

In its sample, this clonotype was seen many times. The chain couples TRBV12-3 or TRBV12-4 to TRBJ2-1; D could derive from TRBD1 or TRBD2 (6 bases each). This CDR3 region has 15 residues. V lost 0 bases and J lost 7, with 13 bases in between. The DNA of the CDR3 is TGTGCCAGCAGTTTAGCGGGGGGCCCCTCTAATGAGCAGTTCTTC. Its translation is CASSLAGGPSNEQFF.

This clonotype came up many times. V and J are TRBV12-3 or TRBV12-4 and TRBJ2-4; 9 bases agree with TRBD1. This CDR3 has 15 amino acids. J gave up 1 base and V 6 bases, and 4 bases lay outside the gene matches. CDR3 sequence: CASSHRGPAKNIQYF. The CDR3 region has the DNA TGTGCCAGCAGCCACAGGGGGCCTGCCAAAAACATTCAGTACTTC.

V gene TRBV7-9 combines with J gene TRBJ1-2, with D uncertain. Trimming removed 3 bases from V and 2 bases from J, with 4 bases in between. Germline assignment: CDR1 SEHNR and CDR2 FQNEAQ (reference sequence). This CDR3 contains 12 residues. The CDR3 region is CASSFGNYGYTF. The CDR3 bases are TGTGCCAGCAGCTTTGGGAACTATGGCTACACCTTC.

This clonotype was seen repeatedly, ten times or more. The CDR3 DNA is TGCGCCAGCAGCTTGCGGGGGAGCCCATCCACAGATACGCAGTATTTT. It is translated as CASSLRGSPSTDTQYF. V gene TRBV5-1 combines with J gene TRBJ2-3; TRBD2 might be the D (6 bases). From germline, CDR1 is SGHRS and CDR2 YFSETQ. This CDR3 region has 16 residues. V was trimmed by 1 base and J by 2 bases, leaving 14 bases between them. The full variable domain, completed using reference TRBV5-1 and TRBJ2-3, is KAGVTQTPRYLIKTRGQQVTLSCSPISGHRSVSWYQQTPGQGLQFLFEYFSETQRNKGNFPGRFSGRQFSNSRSEMNVSTLELGDSALYLCASSLRGSPSTDTQYFGPGTRLTVL.